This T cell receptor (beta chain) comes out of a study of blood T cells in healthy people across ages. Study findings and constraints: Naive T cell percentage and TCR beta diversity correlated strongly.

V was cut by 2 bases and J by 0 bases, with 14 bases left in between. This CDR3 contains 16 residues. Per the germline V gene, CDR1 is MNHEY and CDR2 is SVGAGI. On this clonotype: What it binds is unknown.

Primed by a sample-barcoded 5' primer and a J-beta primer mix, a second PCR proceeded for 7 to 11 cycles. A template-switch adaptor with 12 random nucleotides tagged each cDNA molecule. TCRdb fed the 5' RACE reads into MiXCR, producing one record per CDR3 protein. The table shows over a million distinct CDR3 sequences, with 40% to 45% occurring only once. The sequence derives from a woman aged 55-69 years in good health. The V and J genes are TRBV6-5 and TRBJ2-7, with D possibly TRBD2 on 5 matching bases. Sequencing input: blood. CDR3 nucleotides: TGTGCCAGCAGTTACGCGGGCACAGCGAGCTCCTACGAGCAGTACTTC. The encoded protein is CASSYAGTASSYEQYF.